The 9 T cell receptor beta chains below all came from one sample that was sequenced in a study of siplizumab effects on memory and regulatory T cells. Clones were sequenced by immunoSEQ multiplex PCR, and TCRdb holds only the in-frame ones, with some missing. This table has 50,000 or so clones, roughly 87% appearing once. Sequenced material: naive CD8+ T cells sorted from blood. Receptors were obtained from a human donor in good health.

The chain joins TRBV7-9 to TRBJ1-6, with no clear D. CDR1 SEHNR and CDR2 FQNEAQ come from the germline V gene (reference sequence). The CDR3 has 16 residues. The V gene lost 2 bases and the J gene lost 5 bases, with 13 bases spanning the gap. The CDR3 region has the DNA TGTGCCAGCAGCTTAATCTACGGTGCTGATAATTCACCCCTCCACTTT. It is translated as CASSLIYGADNSPLHF.

This chain connects TRBV30 to TRBJ2-1; 11 bases are shared with TRBD2. The germline CDR1 and CDR2 sequences are GTSNPN and SVGIG (reference sequence). This CDR3 has 16 amino acids. Trimming cost V 0 bases and J 7 bases; bases outside gene matches: 8. The CDR3 nucleotides read TGTGCCTGGAGTGTACCTACTAGCGGGAGTGGTAATGAGCAGTTCTTC. Its translation is CAWSVPTSGSGNEQFF.

This chain uses TRBV7-9 with TRBJ1-2, with D possibly TRBD1 on 5 matching bases. The CDR3 contains 16 residues. CDR1 is SEHNR and CDR2 is FQNEAQ in the germline V gene (reference sequence). The V gene lost 5 bases and the J gene lost 8 bases, with 24 bases spanning the gap. As DNA, the CDR3 is TGTGCCAGCAGCCCCTTCTCGATAGGGGAAAAGGAAGGCTACACCTTC. It specifies CASSPFSIGEKEGYTF.

This sequence joins TRBV18 and TRBJ1-1; D unclear. The CDR3 is 12 residues long. The ends were cut back, 8 bases at V and 4 bases at J, with 11 bases in the middle. Germline loops: CDR1 KGHSH, CDR2 LQKENI. In DNA form, the CDR3 reads TGTGCCAGCCATCCGGTGGGCACTGAAGCTTTCTTT. Protein sequence: CASHPVGTEAFF.

The V and J genes are TRBV4-1 and TRBJ2-3; TRBD2 aligns across 12 bases. Trimming took 4 bases from V and 1 from J; bases not matched to a gene: 3. Per the germline V gene, CDR1 is MGHRA and CDR2 is YSYEKL. The CDR3 length is 16 residues. Written as DNA, the CDR3 is TGCGCCAGCAGCCGGACTAGCGGGGTGGGCACAGATACGCAGTATTTT. Protein sequence: CASSRTSGVGTDTQYF.

The chain employs TRBV6-5 and TRBJ1-4; tentatively, D is TRBD1 (6 bases). From germline, CDR1 is MNHEY and CDR2 SVGAGI. CDR3 size: 14 residues. V gave up 6 bases and J gave up 8 bases, with 16 bases separating them. The CDR3 sequence is CASRFGQGHEKLFF. The CDR3 coding sequence is TGTGCCAGCAGGTTCGGTCAGGGACACGAAAAACTGTTTTTT.

The V call is TRBV5-1, the J call TRBJ2-1, with D tentatively TRBD2 (5 bases). The V gene's germline CDR1 is SGHRS and CDR2 YFSETQ. Trimming pared 4 bases from V and 4 bases from J, leaving 15 bases between. CDR3 size: 15 residues. Here the CDR3 reads CASSVTTSGYNEQFF. CDR3 bases: TGCGCCAGCAGCGTGACTACCTCGGGATACAATGAGCAGTTCTTC.

The chain is built from TRBV6-5 and TRBJ2-7; perhaps TRBD2 as D (6 bases). Germline V lookup: CDR1 MNHEY, CDR2 SVGAGI. The CDR3 spans 14 residues. V shed 0 bases and J shed 0 bases, with 6 bases lying between them. The CDR3 is CASSYSGGSYEQYF. For the CDR3, the DNA is TGTGCCAGCAGTTACTCGGGGGGCTCCTACGAGCAGTACTTC.

This chain uses TRBV7-9 with TRBJ2-7; D is unclear. This CDR3 region has 12 residues. CDR1 is SEHNR and CDR2 is FQNEAQ in the germline V gene (reference sequence). V was trimmed by 1 base and J by 3 bases, leaving 4 bases between them. DNA for the CDR3: TGTGCCAGCAGCTTAGAGAGCTACGAGCAGTACTTC. This codes for CASSLESYEQYF. The full variable domain, in which reference TRBV7-9 and TRBJ2-7 provide the parts outside the CDR3, is DTGVSQNPRHKITKRGQNVTFRCDPISEHNRLYWYRQTLGQGPEFLTYFQNEAQLEKSRLLSDRFSAERPKGSFSTLEIQRTEQGDSAMYLCASSLESYEQYFGPGTRLTVT.